The clone carrying this T cell receptor (beta chain) was recorded only once. Only in-frame clones appear in the TCRdb table, and some are missing; sequencing was by immunoSEQ multiplex PCR. The sample lists some 260,000 clones, approximately 79% occurring once. The sample is drawn from a study of blood T cell repertoires in COVID-19. Study details: From T cells, B-cell-depleted T cells, or PBMCs came the material, which was cDNA or gDNA.

The TCR comes from a woman aged 35 to 49 with active or convalescent COVID-19. The sequenced sample consisted of peripheral blood.

The CDR3 here is CASSTGTGSNEKLFF. The DNA for the CDR3 is TGTGCCAGCTCGACAGGGACAGGGAGTAATGAAAAACTGTTTTTT. The chain is built from TRBV18 and TRBJ1-4; the match to TRBD1 covers 9 bases. Trimming removed 6 bases from V and 4 bases from J; junction bases left unmatched: 6. The CDR3 length is 15 residues. Germline V gene lookup returns CDR1 KGHSH and CDR2 LQKENI.